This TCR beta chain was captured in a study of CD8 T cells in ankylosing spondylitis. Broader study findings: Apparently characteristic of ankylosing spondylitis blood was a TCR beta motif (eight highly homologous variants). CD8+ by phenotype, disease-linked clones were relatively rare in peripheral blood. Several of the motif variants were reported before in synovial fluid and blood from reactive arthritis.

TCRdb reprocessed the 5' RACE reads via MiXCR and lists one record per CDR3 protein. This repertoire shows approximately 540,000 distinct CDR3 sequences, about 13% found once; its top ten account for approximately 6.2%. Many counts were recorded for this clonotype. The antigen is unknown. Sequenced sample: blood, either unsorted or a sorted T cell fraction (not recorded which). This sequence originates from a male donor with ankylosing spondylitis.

CDR3 sequence (DNA): TGCGCCAGCAGCTACAGGACAGATACGCAGTATTTT. Translating gives CASSYRTDTQYF. The V and J genes are TRBV5-1 and TRBJ2-3; D may be TRBD1 (5 bases). The CDR3 is made up of 12 amino acids. Germline lookup yields CDR1 SGHRS and CDR2 YFSETQ. Trimming removed 3 bases at V and 3 bases at J, with 5 bases between.